This T cell receptor beta chain was observed in a study of blood T cell repertoires in COVID-19. Looking at the study overall: The study drew acute and convalescent COVID-19 samples from the United States, Italy and Spain. T cells, B-cell-depleted T cells, or PBMCs provided the cDNA or gDNA that served as material.

In the original analysis: Reference gene primer amplification gave nucleated cell count estimates. The protocol was immunoSEQ multiplex PCR, while the TCRdb copy is restricted to in-frame clones and leaves out a portion. V, J and clone size are those of that table, while D and trimming were read from the DNA. The sample lists 60,000 to 70,000 clones; around 86% were seen once. The V end was cut by 5 bases, the J end by 3 bases, with 22 bases between. Germline CDR1 SGHTA, CDR2 FQGNSA. This CDR3 comprises 18 residues. A single count supports this clone. Seattle patients were enrolled during active infection and followed longitudinally.

The chain combines TRBV7-2 with TRBJ2-2; possibly TRBD1 for D (6 bases). This sequence originates from a man in his forties with COVID-19, enrolled during active disease. The sequenced sample was peripheral blood. CDR3 protein: CASSVDGQSIYDTGELFF. CDR3 nucleotides: TGTGCCAGCAGCGTTGATGGACAGTCGATTTATGACACCGGGGAGCTGTTTTTT.